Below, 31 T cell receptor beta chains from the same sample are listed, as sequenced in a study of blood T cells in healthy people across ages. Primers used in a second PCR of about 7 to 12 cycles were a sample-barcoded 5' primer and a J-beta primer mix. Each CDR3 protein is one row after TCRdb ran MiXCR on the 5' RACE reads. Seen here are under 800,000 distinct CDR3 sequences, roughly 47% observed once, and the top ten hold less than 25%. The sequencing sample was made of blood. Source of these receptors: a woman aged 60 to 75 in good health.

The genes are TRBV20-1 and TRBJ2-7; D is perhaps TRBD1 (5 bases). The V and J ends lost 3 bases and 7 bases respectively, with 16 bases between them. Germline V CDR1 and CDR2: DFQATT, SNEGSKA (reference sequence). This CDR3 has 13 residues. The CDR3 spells CSASRLTKGEQYF. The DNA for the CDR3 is TGCAGTGCTAGCAGGCTGACGAAGGGGGAGCAGTACTTC.

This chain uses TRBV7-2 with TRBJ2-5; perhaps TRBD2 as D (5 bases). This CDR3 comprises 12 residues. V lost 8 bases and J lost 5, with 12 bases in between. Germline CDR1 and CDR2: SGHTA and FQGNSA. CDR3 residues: CASGRDGETQYF. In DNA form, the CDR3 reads TGTGCCAGCGGCCGGGATGGGGAGACCCAGTACTTC.

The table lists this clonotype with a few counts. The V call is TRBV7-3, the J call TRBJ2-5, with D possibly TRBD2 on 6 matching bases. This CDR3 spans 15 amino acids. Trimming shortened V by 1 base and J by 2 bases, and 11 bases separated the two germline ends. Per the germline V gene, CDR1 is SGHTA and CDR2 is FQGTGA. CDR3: CASSLNGGEQETQYF. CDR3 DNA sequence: TGTGCCAGCAGCTTAAACGGAGGGGAACAAGAGACCCAGTACTTC.

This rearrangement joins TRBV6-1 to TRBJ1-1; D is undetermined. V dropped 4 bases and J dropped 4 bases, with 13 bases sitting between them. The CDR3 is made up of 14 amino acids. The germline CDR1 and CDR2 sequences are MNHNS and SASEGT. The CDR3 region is CASSAAWYGTEAFF. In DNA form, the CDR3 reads TGTGCCAGCAGTGCGGCGTGGTACGGCACTGAAGCTTTCTTT.

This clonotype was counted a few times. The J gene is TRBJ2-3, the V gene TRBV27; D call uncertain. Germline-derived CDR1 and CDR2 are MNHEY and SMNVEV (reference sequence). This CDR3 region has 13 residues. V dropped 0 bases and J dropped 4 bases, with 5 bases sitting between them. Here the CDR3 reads CASSLSTSDTQYF. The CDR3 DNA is TGTGCCAGCAGTTTATCCACGTCAGATACGCAGTATTTT.

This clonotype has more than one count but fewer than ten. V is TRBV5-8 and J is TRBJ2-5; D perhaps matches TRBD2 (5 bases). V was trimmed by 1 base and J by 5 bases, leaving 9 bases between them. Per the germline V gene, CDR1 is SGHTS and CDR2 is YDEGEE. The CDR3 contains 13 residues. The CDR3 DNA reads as TGTGCCAGCAGCTTGCAGAGGAGGGAGACCCAGTACTTC. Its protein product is CASSLQRRETQYF. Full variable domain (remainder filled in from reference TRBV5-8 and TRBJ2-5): EAGVTQSPTHLIKTRGQQATLRCSPISGHTSVYWYQQALGLGLQFLLWYDEGEERNRGNFPPRFSGRQFPNYSSELNVNALELEDSALYLCASSLQRRETQYFGPGTRLLVL.

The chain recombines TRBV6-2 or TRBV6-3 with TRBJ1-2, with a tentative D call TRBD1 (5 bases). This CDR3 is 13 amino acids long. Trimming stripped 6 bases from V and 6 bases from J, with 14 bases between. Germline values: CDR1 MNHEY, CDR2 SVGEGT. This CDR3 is CASSPGRVHGYTF. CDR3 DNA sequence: TGTGCCAGCAGCCCGGGCAGGGTCCATGGCTACACCTTC.

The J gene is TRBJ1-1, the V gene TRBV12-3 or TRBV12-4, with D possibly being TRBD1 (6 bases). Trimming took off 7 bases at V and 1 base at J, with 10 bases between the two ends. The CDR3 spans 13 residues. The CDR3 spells CASTKDRNTEAFF. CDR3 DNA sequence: TGTGCCAGCACTAAGGACAGGAACACTGAAGCTTTCTTT.

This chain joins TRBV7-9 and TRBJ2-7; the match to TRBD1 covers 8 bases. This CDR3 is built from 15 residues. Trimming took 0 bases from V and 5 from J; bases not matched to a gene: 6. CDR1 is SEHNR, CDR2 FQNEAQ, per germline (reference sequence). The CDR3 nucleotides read TGTGCCAGCAGCTTAGCGGGGTCAGGGGGCGACGAGCAGTACTTC. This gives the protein CASSLAGSGGDEQYF.

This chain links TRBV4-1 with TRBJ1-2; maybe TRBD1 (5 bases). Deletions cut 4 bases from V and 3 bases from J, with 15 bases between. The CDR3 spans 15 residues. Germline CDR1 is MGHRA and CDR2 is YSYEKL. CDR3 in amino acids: CASSPRDGADYGYTF. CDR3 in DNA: TGCGCCAGCAGCCCCCGGGACGGCGCGGACTATGGCTACACCTTC.

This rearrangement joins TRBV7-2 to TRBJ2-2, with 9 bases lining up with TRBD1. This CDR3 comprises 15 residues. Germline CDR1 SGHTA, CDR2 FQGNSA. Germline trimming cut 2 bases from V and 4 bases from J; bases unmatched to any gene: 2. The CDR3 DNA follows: TGTGCCAGCAGCTTATGGGGACAGGGCACCGGGGAGCTGTTTTTT. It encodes CASSLWGQGTGELFF. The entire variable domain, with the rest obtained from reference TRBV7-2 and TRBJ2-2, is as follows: GAGVSQSPSNKVTEKGKDVELRCDPISGHTALYWYRQSLGQGLEFLIYFQGNSAPDKSGLPSDRFSAERTGGSVSTLTIQRTQQEDSAVYLCASSLWGQGTGELFFGEGSRLTVL.

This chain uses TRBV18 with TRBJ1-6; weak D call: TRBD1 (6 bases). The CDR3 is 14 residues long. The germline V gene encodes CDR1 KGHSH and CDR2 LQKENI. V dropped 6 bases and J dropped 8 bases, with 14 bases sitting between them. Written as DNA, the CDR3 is TGTGCCAGCTCGCCCGGGACACTCGATTCACCCCTCCACTTT. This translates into CASSPGTLDSPLHF.

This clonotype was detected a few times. DNA of the CDR3: TGCGCCAGCAGCCCCCAATCCCCCCTTAGGGGCTACACCTTC. Translated, it gives CASSPQSPLRGYTF. The rearrangement uses TRBV4-3 and TRBJ1-2; D is uncertain. This CDR3 has 14 residues. V lost 4 bases to trimming and J lost 8 bases, with 17 bases between them. CDR1 is LGHNA and CDR2 is YSLEER in the germline V gene.

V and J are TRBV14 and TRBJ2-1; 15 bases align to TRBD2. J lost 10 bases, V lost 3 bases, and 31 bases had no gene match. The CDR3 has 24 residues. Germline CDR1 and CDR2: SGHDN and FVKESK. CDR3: CASSQDVNLGLAGGTFTPLGEQFF. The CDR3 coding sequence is TGTGCCAGCAGCCAGGACGTAAATTTGGGACTAGCGGGAGGAACGTTCACCCCACTGGGCGAGCAGTTCTTC. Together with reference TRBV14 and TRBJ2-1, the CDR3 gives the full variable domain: EAGVTQFPSHSVIEKGQTVTLRCDPISGHDNLYWYRRVMGKEIKFLLHFVKESKQDESGMPNNRFLAERTGGTYSTLKVQPAELEDSGVYFCASSQDVNLGLAGGTFTPLGEQFFGPGTRLTVL.

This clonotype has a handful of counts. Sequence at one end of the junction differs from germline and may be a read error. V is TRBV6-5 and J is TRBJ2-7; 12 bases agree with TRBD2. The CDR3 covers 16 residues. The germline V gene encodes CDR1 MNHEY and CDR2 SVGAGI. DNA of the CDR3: TGTGCCGGCAGTTTCGGGACTAGCGGGTTTACCTACGAGCAGTACTTC. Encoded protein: CAGSFGTSGFTYEQYF.

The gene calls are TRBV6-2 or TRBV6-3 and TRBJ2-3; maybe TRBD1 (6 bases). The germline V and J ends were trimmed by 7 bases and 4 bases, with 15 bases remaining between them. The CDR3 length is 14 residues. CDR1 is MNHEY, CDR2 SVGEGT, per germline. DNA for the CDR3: TGTGCCAGCAACCACAGGGCTTCACCAGATACGCAGTATTTT. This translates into CASNHRASPDTQYF.

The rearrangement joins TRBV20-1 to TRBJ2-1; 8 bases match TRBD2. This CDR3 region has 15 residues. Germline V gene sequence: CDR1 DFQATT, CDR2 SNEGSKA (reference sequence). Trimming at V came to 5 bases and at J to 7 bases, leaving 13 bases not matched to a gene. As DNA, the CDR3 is TGCAGTGCTCCCAGCCGACGACTAGCGTTTAATGAGCAGTTCTTC. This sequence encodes CSAPSRRLAFNEQFF.

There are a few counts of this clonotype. CDR3 in amino acids: CSAPKRPGEGINFGQYF. CDR3 bases: TGCAGTGCTCCTAAAAGACCTGGGGAGGGTATTAATTTTGGGCAGTACTTC. This chain connects TRBV20-1 to TRBJ2-5, with 7 bases identical to TRBD2. Trimming took 5 bases from V and 11 from J; bases not matched to a gene: 26. From germline, CDR1 is DFQATT and CDR2 SNEGSKA (reference sequence). The CDR3 is 17 residues long.

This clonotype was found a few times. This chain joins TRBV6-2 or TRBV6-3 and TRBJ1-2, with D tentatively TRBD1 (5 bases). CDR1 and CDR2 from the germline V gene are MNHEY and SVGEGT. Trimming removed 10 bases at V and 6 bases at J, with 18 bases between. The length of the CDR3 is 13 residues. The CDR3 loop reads CATSVQGVNGYTF. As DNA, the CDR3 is TGTGCCACCTCCGTCCAGGGTGTGAATGGCTACACCTTC.

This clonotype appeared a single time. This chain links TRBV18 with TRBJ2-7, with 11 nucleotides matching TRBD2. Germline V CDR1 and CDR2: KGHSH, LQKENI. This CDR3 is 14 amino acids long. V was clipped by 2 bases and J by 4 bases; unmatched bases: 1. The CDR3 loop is CASSPASGRYEQYF. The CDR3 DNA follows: TGTGCCAGCTCACCAGCTAGCGGGAGGTACGAGCAGTACTTC.

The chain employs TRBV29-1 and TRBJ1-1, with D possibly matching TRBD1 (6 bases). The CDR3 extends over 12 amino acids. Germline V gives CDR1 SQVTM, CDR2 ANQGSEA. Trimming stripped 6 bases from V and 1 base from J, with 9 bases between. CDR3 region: CSVSRGNTEAFF. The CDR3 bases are TGCAGCGTAAGCAGGGGGAACACTGAAGCTTTCTTT.

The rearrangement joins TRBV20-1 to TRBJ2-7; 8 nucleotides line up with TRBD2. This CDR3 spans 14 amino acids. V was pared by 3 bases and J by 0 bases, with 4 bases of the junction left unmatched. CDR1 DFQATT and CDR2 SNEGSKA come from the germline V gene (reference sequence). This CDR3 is CSASWLAGSYEQYF. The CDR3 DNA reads TGCAGTGCTAGTTGGCTAGCGGGCTCCTACGAGCAGTACTTC.

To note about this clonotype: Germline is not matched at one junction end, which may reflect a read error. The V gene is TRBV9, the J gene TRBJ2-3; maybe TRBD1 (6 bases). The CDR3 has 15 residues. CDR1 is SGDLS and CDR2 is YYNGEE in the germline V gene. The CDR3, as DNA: TGTGCCAGCAGCGTATCCCAGGGGAGCACAGATACGCGGTATTTT. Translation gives CASSVSQGSTDTRYF.

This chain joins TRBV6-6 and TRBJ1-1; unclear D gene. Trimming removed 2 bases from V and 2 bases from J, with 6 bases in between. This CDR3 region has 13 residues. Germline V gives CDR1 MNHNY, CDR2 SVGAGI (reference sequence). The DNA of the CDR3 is TGTGCCAGCAGTTACGTGGCCAACACTGAAGCTTTCTTT. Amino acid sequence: CASSYVANTEAFF.

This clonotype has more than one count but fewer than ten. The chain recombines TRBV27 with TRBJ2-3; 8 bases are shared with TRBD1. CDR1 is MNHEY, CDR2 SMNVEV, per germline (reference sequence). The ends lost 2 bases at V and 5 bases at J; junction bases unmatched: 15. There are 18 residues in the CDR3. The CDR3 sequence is CASSLTLGQGASEDTQYF. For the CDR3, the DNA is TGTGCCAGCAGTTTAACCCTAGGCCAGGGGGCGAGTGAAGATACGCAGTATTTT.

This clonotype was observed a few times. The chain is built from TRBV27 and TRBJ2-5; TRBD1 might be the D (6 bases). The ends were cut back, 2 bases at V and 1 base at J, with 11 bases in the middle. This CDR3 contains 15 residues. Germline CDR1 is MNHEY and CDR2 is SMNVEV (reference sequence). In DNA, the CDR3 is TGTGCCAGCAGTTTACTACAGGGTTCCCAAGAGACCCAGTACTTC. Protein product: CASSLLQGSQETQYF.

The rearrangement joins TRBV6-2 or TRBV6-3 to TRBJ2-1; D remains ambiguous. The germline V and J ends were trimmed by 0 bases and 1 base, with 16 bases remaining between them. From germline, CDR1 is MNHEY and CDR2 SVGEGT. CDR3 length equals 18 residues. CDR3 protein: CASSYSSHGSPSYNEQFF. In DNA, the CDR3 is TGTGCCAGCAGTTACTCCAGTCACGGTAGCCCTTCCTACAATGAGCAGTTCTTC.

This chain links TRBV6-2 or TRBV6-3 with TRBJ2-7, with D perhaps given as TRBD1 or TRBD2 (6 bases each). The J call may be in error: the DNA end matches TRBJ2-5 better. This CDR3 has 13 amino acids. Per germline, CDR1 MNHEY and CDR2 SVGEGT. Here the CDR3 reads CARSSGAGETQYF. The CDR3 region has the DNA TGTGCCAGATCCTCGGGGGCAGGAGAGACCCAGTACTTC.

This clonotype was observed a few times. CDR3 amino acids: CASSQDDWSTDTQYF. The CDR3, as DNA: TGTGCCAGCAGCCAAGACGACTGGAGCACAGATACGCAGTATTTT. V and J are TRBV3-1 and TRBJ2-3; D remains unclear. The length of the CDR3 is 15 residues. V was shortened by 0 bases and J by 0 bases, with 7 bases between the two germline ends. CDR1 and CDR2 from the germline V gene are LGHDT and YNNKEL (reference sequence).

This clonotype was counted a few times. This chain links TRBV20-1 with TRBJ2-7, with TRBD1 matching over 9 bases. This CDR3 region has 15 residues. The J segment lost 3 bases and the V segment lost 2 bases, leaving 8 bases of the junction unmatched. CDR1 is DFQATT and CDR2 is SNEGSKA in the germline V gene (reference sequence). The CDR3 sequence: CSARLQGAQSYEQYF. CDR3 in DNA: TGCAGTGCTAGACTACAGGGGGCGCAAAGCTACGAGCAGTACTTC.

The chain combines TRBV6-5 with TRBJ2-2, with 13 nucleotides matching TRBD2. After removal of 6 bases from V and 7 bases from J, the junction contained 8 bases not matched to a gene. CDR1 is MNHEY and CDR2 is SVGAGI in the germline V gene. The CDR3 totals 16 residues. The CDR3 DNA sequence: TGTGCCAGCAGACCGGGACTAGCGGGAATCAGCGGGGAGCTGTTTTTT. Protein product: CASRPGLAGISGELFF.